Shown below are 10 T cell receptor beta chains from a single sample sequenced in a study of T-cell reconstitution after alpha-beta-depleted transplantation in children. Library preparation (for TCRbeta) was performed with unique molecular identifiers. TCRdb fed the PCR reads into MiXCR, producing one record per CDR3 protein. The sample lists hundreds of thousands of distinct CDR3 sequences, roughly 14% occurring once. Sequencing used PBMCs, obtained before TCRalphabeta/CD19-depleted stem cell transplant. Receptor source: a girl aged 2 to 9 with congenital amegakaryocytic thrombocytopenia, due to receive a stem cell transplant.

This clonotype was counted ten times or more. The V call is TRBV12-3 or TRBV12-4, the J call TRBJ2-7; unclear D gene. The V and J ends lost 3 bases and 7 bases respectively, with 19 bases between them. This CDR3 has 15 amino acids. The CDR3 protein is CASSLGPAALREQYF. The CDR3 bases are TGTGCCAGCAGTTTGGGTCCGGCGGCCCTGAGAGAGCAGTACTTC.

This clonotype was detected many times. The chain combines TRBV20-1 with TRBJ2-2; the D gene could be TRBD1 or TRBD2 (6 bases each). The CDR3 consists of 14 residues. The germline gives CDR1 DFQATT, CDR2 SNEGSKA (reference sequence). V gave up 3 bases and J gave up 2 bases, with 10 bases separating them. CDR3 region: CSASRGQNTGELFF. DNA of the CDR3: TGCAGTGCTAGTCGGGGGCAAAACACCGGGGAGCTGTTTTTT.

The chain uses TRBV20-1 and TRBJ1-4, with D maybe TRBD1 (5 bases). The V gene's germline CDR1 is DFQATT and CDR2 SNEGSKA (reference sequence). Trimming took 7 bases from V and 8 from J, leaving 17 bases between them. The CDR3 runs to 13 residues. In nucleotides, the CDR3 is TGCAGTGGGGTGGGGCAGGGCGGCGAAAAACTGTTTTTT. Its translation is CSGVGQGGEKLFF.

A note on this clonotype: Being one base from a much bigger clone, this may be a read error. This chain connects TRBV20-1 to TRBJ2-7; 10 bases fit TRBD2. The CDR3 is 14 residues long. Germline assignment: CDR1 DFQATT and CDR2 SNEGSKA (reference sequence). V was pared by 5 bases and J by 4 bases, with 8 bases of the junction left unmatched. The CDR3 reads CSAPTSSGSYEQYF. CDR3 nucleotides: TGCAGTGCTCCCACTTCTAGCGGGAGTTACGAGCAGTACTTC.

This clonotype was counted a few times. The rearrangement joins TRBV14 to TRBJ2-5; maybe TRBD2 (5 bases). The CDR3 contains 16 residues. Germline-derived CDR1 and CDR2 are SGHDN and FVKESK. The V and J ends lost 3 bases and 4 bases respectively, with 18 bases between them. Here the CDR3 DNA reads TGTGCCAGCAGCCATTTCCCACGGGAACGGGTAGAGACCCAGTACTTC. Translation: CASSHFPRERVETQYF. The whole variable domain, remainder taken from reference TRBV14 and TRBJ2-5, is EAGVTQFPSHSVIEKGQTVTLRCDPISGHDNLYWYRRVMGKEIKFLLHFVKESKQDESGMPNNRFLAERTGGTYSTLKVQPAELEDSGVYFCASSHFPRERVETQYFGPGTRLLVL.

Comments on this clonotype: A much larger clone lies one base from this, so it may be a read error. The DNA of the CDR3 is TGTGCCAGCACCCCGCGGGCAGGTCCTGGAGCTTTCTTT. It specifies CASTPRAGPGAFF. The chain is built from TRBV12-3 or TRBV12-4 and TRBJ1-1, with D unclear. The CDR3 length is 13 residues. V was pared by 7 bases and J by 10 bases, with 19 bases between.

This clonotype has at least ten counts. The chain carries TRBV20-1 and TRBJ2-2; 8 bases are shared with TRBD2. The CDR3 covers 14 residues. Germline V gene sequence: CDR1 DFQATT, CDR2 SNEGSKA (reference sequence). The V segment lost 2 bases and the J segment 5 bases; nucleotides outside the gene matches: 4. For the CDR3, the DNA is TGCAGTGCTAGAAGAGCGGGAGTAACCGGGGAGCTGTTTTTT. This translates into CSARRAGVTGELFF.

Only a few counts were recorded for this clonotype. The V gene is TRBV7-9, the J gene TRBJ1-3, with D hard to call. The CDR3 has 17 amino acids. V gave up 1 base and J gave up 0 bases, with 13 bases separating them. Germline V CDR1 and CDR2: SEHNR, FQNEAQ (reference sequence). The DNA of the CDR3 is TGTGCCAGCAGCTTAGAATTCGTCCATATCTCTGGAAACACCATATATTTT. Translating gives CASSLEFVHISGNTIYF.

This clonotype showed up many times. The chain is built from TRBV5-1 and TRBJ2-7, with 7 bases lining up with TRBD1. This CDR3 spans 14 amino acids. Losses at the gene ends were 3 bases for V and 0 bases for J; bases not matched to a gene: 3. The germline V gene encodes CDR1 SGHRS and CDR2 YFSETQ. The DNA of the CDR3 is TGCGCCAGCAGCTCACAGGGGAGCTCCTACGAGCAGTACTTC. This sequence encodes CASSSQGSSYEQYF.

This clonotype was seen at least ten times. The chain uses TRBV20-1 and TRBJ2-3; 12 bases agree with TRBD2. Trimming cost V 4 bases and J 2 bases; bases outside gene matches: 7. The CDR3 length is 16 residues. Germline CDR1 reads DFQATT; CDR2 reads SNEGSKA (reference sequence). The CDR3 loop is CSATKGLAGITDTQYF. CDR3 bases: TGCAGTGCTACTAAAGGACTAGCGGGGATCACAGATACGCAGTATTTT.